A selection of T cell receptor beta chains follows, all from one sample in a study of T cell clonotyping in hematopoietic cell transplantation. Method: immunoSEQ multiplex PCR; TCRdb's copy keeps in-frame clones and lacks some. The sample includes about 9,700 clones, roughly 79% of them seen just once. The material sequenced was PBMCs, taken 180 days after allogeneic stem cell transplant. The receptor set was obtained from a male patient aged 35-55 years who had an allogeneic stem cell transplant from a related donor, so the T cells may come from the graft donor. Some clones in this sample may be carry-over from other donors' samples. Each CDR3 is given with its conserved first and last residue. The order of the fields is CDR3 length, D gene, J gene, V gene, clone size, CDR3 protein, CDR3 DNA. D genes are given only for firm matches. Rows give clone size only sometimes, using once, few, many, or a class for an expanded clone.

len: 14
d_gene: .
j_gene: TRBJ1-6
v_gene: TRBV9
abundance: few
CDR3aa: CASSVGYRNSPLHF
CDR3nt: TGTGCCAGCAGCGTAGGATACAGGAATTCACCCCTCCACTTT

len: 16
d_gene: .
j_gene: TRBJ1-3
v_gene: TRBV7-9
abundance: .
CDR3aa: CASSLAETRPGNTIYF
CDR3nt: TGTGCCAGCAGCTTAGCGGAGACAAGGCCTGGAAACACCATATATTTT

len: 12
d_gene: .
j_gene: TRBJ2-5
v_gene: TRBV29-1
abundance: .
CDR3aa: CSVGSFQETQYF
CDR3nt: TGCAGCGTAGGATCATTCCAAGAGACCCAGTACTTC

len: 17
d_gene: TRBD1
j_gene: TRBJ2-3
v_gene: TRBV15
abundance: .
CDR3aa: CATSRPRGQGGTDTQYF
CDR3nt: TGTGCCACCAGCAGACCCCGGGGACAGGGCGGCACAGATACGCAGTATTTT

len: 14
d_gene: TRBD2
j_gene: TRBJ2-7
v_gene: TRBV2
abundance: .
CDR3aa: CASSELAGGYEQYF
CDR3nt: TGTGCCAGCAGTGAGTTAGCGGGGGGCTACGAGCAGTACTTC

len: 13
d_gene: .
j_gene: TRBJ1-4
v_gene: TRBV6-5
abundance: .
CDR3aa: CASSDSNSEKLFF
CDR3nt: TGTGCCAGCAGCGACAGTAATTCTGAAAAACTGTTTTTT

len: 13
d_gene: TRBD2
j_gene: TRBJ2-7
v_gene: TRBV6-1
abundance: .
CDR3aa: CASSVAGRGEQYF
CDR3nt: TGTGCCAGCAGCGTAGCGGGAAGGGGCGAGCAGTACTTC

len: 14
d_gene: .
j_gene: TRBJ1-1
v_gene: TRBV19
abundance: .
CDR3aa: CASRVQSRITEAFF
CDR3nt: TGTGCCAGTAGGGTCCAGAGTAGGATCACTGAAGCTTTCTTT

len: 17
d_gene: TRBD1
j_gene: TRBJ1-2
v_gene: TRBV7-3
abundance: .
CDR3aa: CASSLGPTTGGNRGYTF
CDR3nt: TGTGCCAGCAGTTTAGGACCCACGACAGGGGGGAATCGTGGCTACACCTTC

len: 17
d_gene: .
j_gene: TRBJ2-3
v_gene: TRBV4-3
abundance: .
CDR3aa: CASSQGPGEDGTDTQYF
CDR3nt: TGCGCCAGCAGCCAAGGCCCCGGGGAGGATGGCACAGATACGCAGTATTTT

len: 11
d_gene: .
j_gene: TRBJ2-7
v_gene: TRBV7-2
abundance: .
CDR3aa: CASSISYEQYF
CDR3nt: TGTGCCAGCAGCATCTCCTACGAGCAGTACTTC

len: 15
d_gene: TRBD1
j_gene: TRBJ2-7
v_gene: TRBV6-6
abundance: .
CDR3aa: CASSHSGTGGDEQYF
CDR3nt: TGTGCCAGCAGCCATTCCGGGACAGGGGGCGACGAGCAGTACTTC

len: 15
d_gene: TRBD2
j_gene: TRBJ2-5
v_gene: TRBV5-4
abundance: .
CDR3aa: CASSFSGGGVETQYF
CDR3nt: TGTGCCAGCAGCTTTAGCGGGGGGGGTGTAGAGACCCAGTACTTC

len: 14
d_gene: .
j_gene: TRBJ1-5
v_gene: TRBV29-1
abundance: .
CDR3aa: CSVEWRIGDQPQHF
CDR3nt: TGCAGCGTTGAGTGGCGGATAGGTGATCAGCCCCAGCATTTT

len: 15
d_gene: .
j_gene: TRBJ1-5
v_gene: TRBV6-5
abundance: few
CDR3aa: CASSYSVRGVQPQHF
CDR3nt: TGTGCCAGCAGTTACTCGGTTCGGGGGGTACAGCCCCAGCATTTT

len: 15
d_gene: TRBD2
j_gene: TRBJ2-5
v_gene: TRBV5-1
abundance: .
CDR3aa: CASSGGGAFRETQYF
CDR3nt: TGCGCCAGCAGCGGCGGGGGGGCCTTTCGGGAGACCCAGTACTTC

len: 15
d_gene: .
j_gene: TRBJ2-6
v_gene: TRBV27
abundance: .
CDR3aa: CASSNDGSGANVLTF
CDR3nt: TGTGCCAGCAGCAACGACGGCTCTGGGGCCAACGTCCTGACTTTC

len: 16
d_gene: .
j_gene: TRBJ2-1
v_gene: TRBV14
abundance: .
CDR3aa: CASSQTLSLNYNEQFF
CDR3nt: TGTGCCAGCAGCCAAACGTTGAGCCTCAACTACAATGAGCAGTTCTTC

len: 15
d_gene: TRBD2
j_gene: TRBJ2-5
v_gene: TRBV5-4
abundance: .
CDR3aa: CASSLAGTSVETQYF
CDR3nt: TGTGCCAGCAGCTTGGCCGGGACTAGTGTTGAGACCCAGTACTTC

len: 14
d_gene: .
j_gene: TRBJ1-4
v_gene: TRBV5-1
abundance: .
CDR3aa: CASRVWNDNEKLFF
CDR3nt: TGCGCCAGCAGGGTCTGGAACGATAATGAAAAACTGTTTTTT

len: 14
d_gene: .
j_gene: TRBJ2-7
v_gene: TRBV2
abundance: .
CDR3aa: CASRGGRGAYEQYF
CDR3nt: TGTGCCAGCAGGGGAGGACGGGGAGCCTACGAGCAGTACTTC

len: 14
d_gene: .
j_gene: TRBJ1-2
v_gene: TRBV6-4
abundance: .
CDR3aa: CASSDSGGNYGYTF
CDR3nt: TGTGCCAGCAGTGACTCGGGGGGGAACTATGGCTACACCTTC

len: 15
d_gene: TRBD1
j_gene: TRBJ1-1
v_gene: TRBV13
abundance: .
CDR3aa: CASSFPTGGRTEAFF
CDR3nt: TGTGCCAGCAGCTTCCCGACAGGGGGTCGCACTGAAGCTTTCTTT

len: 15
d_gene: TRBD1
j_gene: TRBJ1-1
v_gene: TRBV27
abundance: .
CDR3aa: CASSPSGQGGTEAFF
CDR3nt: TGTGCCAGCAGTCCCTCGGGACAGGGAGGCACTGAAGCTTTCTTT

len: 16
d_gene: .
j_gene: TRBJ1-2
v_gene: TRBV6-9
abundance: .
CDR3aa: CASSPRILASNYGYTF
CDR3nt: TGTGCCAGCAGTCCTAGAATCCTAGCAAGTAACTATGGCTACACCTTC

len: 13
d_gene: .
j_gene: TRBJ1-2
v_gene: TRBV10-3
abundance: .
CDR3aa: CAISEAGRGGYTF
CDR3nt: TGTGCCATCAGTGAGGCGGGAAGGGGTGGCTACACCTTC

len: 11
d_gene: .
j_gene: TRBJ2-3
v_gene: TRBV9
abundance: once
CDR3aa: CASKYTDTQYF
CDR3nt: TGTGCCAGCAAGTATACAGATACGCAGTATTTT

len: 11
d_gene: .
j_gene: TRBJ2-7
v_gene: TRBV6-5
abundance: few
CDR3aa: CASRTGYEQYF
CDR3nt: TGTGCCAGCAGAACAGGCTACGAGCAGTACTTC

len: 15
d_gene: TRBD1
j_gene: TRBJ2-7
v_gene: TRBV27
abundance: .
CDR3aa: CASSLIARGNYEQYF
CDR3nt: TGTGCCAGCAGTTTAATAGCCAGGGGGAACTACGAGCAGTACTTC

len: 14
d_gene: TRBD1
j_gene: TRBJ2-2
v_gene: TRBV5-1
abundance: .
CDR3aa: CASTRTGDPRVLFF
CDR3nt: TGCGCCAGTACAAGGACAGGGGACCCGCGTGTGCTGTTTTTT

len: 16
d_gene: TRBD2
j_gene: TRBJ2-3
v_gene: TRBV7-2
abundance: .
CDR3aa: CASRQTSGGNTDTQYF
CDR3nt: TGTGCCAGCAGGCAAACTAGCGGGGGGAACACAGATACGCAGTATTTT

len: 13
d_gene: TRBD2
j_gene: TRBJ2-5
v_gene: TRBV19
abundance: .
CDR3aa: CASSMGRAETQYF
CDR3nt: TGTGCCAGTAGTATGGGGAGGGCGGAGACCCAGTACTTC

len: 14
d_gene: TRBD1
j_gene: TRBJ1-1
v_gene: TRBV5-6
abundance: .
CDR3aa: CASSFNRGNTEAFF
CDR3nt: TGTGCCAGCAGCTTCAACAGGGGGAACACTGAAGCTTTCTTT

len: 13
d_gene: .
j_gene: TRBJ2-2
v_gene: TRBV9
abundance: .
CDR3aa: CASSPLNTGELFF
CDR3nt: TGTGCCAGCAGCCCCCTGAACACCGGGGAGCTGTTTTTT

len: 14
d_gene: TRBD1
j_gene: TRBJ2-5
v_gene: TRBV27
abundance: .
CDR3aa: CASSFTGTGVTQYF
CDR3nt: TGTGCCAGCAGTTTTACAGGGACAGGGGTGACCCAGTACTTC

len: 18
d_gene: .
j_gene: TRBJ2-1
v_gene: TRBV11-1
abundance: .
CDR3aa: CASSLSSRGPISYNEQFF
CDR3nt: TGTGCCAGCAGCTTATCTAGCAGGGGCCCTATCTCCTACAATGAGCAGTTCTTC

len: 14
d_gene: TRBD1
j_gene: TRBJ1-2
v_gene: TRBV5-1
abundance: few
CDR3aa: CASSVDRGNYGYTF
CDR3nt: TGCGCCAGCAGCGTGGACAGGGGGAACTATGGCTACACCTTC

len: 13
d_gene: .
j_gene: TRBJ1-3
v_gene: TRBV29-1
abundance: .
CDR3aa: CSVGRDPGNTIYF
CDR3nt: TGCAGCGTCGGCCGGGACCCTGGAAACACCATATATTTT

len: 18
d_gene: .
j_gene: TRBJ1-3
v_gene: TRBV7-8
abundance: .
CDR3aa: CASSLIRPGPSSGNTIYF
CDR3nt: TGTGCCAGCAGCTTAATTCGGCCAGGTCCCTCCTCTGGAAACACCATATATTTT

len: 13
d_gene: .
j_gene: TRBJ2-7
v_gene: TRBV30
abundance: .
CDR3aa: CAWSVELVGEQYF
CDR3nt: TGTGCCTGGAGTGTAGAACTGGTTGGGGAGCAGTACTTC

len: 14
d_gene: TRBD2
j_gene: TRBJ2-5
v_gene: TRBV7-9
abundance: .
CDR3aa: CASSPPGGPETQYF
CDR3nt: TGTGCCAGCAGCCCCCCGGGGGGGCCGGAGACCCAGTACTTC

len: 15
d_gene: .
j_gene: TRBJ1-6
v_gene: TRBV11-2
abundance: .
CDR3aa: CASSLDPLSNSPLHF
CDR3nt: TGTGCCAGCAGCTTAGATCCTCTATCTAATTCACCCCTCCACTTT

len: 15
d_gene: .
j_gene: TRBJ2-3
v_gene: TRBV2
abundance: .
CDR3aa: CASRGLRGRGQTQYF
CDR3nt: TGTGCCAGCAGGGGATTGAGGGGAAGAGGGCAAACGCAGTATTTT

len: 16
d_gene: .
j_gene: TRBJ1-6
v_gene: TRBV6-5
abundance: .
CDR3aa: CASSYSMAGYNSPLHF
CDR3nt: TGTGCCAGCAGTTACTCGATGGCCGGTTATAATTCACCCCTCCACTTT

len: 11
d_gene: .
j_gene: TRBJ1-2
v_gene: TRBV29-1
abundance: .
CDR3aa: CSVGQVYGYTF
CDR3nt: TGCAGCGTGGGGCAGGTCTATGGCTACACCTTC